This TCR beta chain was recovered during a study of cytomegalovirus exposure and HLA in healthy donors (TCRdb year 2017). About the investigation overall: According to an earlier analysis of several hundred of the donors, about 179 million T cells yielded 117 million unique TCR beta sequences and about 280 Gb of sequence data. Roughly 300 gigabases of sequencing data and approximately 85 million unique TCR sequences were included in an early release covering roughly 600 HLA-typed donors. Of the roughly 400 genotyped donors, approximately 83% fell in the genetic ancestry cluster associated with self-reported Caucasian donors. The study was designed to test whether signatures of past pathogen exposure could be identified by cataloging public T cell receptors. The T cell repertoires of 700 or so subjects were profiled by immunosequencing and related to cytomegalovirus serostatus. Besides the first cohort of 666 subjects, a separate validation cohort made up of over 95 different subjects was used. The study combined high-throughput TCR immunosequencing, statistical association of individual TCRs with disease status, and machine learning to predict cytomegalovirus infection status. A later analysis re-analyzed previously published TCR beta repertoires from hundreds of donors and added high-resolution HLA genotyping to study TCR occurrence patterns. In the later analysis, no new phenotypic data were used to find candidate immune exposures; instead, reliance was placed on TCR beta sequences and their occurrence across donors. To decide whether each TCR beta V gene segment behaved as functional or pseudogenic, an earlier analysis of 587 of the donors relied on high-throughput TCR beta sequencing. Donor age, sex, ethnicity and CMV serostatus were collected together with the repertoire data. In a later genetic analysis, genome-wide SNP genotypes for about three fifths of the roughly 670 donors were used, and that subset was treated as a discovery cohort. Every discovery cohort repertoire had been produced on one sequencing platform. HLA typing included class I and class II loci at four-digit resolution. Typing coverage differed by locus: A, B, C, DRB1 and DQB1 were typed in roughly 629-630 donors, DQA1 in roughly 500, DPA1 in around 600, and DPB1 in just under 490. Because of strong linkage in the cohort, roughly five DR-DQ haplotypes were treated as single units for association and clustering. Among about 400 genotyped donors of the cohort, an average of approximately 200,000 unique TCR beta nucleotide sequences was sequenced per donor, of which about 18% were non-productive. General study outcomes and caveats: V-gene and J-gene trimming of TCR beta chains was associated with a missense DCLRE1C variant in a later genetic analysis, and the association was replicated in an independent cohort. A further reported finding was that TCR beta sequences accurately predicted the HLA-A and HLA-B alleles for most subjects in the first cohort. The classifier was reported to diagnose cytomegalovirus status with high specificity and sensitivity in both the original and validation cohorts. In a later genetic analysis, fewer N-insertions in productive TCRs were reported among donors in an Asian-associated ancestry cluster than the roughly 710-donor mean. A later analysis associated 17,000 or so TCR beta sequences with specific HLA alleles at a false discovery rate of 0.05. Correlated functional status among segregating V segments might reflect linkage disequilibrium, but an unknown experimental factor could not be ruled out. Because counts were too low, roughly 16 rarely observed V segments, including chromosome 9 orphons, were excluded from the earlier analysis of 500 to 700 of the donors. It was suggested by the authors that the approach could potentially be generalized to other disease states and immunological phenotypes. Immune exposure information for the cohort was limited to CMV serostatus. A later analysis found that TCR association rates varied across HLA loci, with DRB1 alleles showing the most associated TCRs and HLA-C alleles the fewest. Most TCR sequences were seen in very few donors, while some public TCRs were found in many individuals. Presence/absence analyses assumed roughly uniform sequencing depth across donors, an assumption that may not hold. Strong co-occurrence of HLA alleles, especially DR and DQ, made assigning TCR associations to individual alleles difficult. According to a later analysis, most CMV-associated TCR beta chains appeared to be HLA-restricted, and the HLA associations seemed to be driven largely by CMV exposure. Several of the top co-occurrence clusters appeared to be linked to parvovirus B19, influenza, CMV and Epstein-Barr virus, according to a later analysis. Broadly in line with IMGT annotations, most TCR beta V segments showed up in productive rearrangements about 90% or about 30% of the time in an earlier analysis of 450 to 750 of the donors. A cluster of highly shared sequence variants was judged likely to represent a technical artifact of the sequencing pipeline. A few of the identified cytomegalovirus-associated TCR beta chains were confirmed in vitro to be specific for cytomegalovirus antigens. In a later analysis, HLA-associated TCR beta chains were found to be more clonally expanded and to have lower generation probabilities than equally common non-associated chains. Because HLA typing was missing for some donors at each locus, association tests included only the typed subset. The study listed 170 or so TCR beta chains as associated with cytomegalovirus. Only TCR beta chains were sequenced in this cohort, and the absence of alpha or paired-chain data limited detectable features.

In total, fewer than 750 healthy bone marrow donors made up the cohort. At the time of sampling, every cohort member was nominally healthy, though immune exposures that went unrecorded were likely present. The donor tested CMV seropositive, placing the donor among the 289 seropositive members of the cohort. A peripheral blood sample was provided by each donor, and peripheral blood mononuclear cells were used for TCR beta sequencing. The Qiagen DNeasy Blood Extraction Kit was used to extract genomic DNA from the blood cell samples. Receptor libraries were prepared by the immunoSEQ multiplex PCR assay. For the multiplex PCR, a mixture combining 60 forward primers for TCR Vbeta segments and 13 reverse primers for TCR Jbeta segments was used. Amplification of the CDR3 region of rearranged TCR beta genes was performed with a multiplex PCR assay on genomic DNA. The amplified TCR beta libraries were sequenced on the Illumina HiSeq System as 87-base-pair reads. The study's processing was this. A later analysis counted about 76 million unique TCR beta chains across the 650 to 800 repertoires, and around 12 million of these chains were shared by at least two donors. Raw reads were error-corrected and collapsed into unique sequences by a nearest-neighbor algorithm in which closely related sequences were merged to remove PCR and sequencing errors. V, D and J gene segments were assigned by aligning CDR3 sequences to IMGT reference sequences. For a sequence to be retained, a match of at least six nucleotides to both a V gene segment and a J gene segment was required. Rearrangements were called productive when the CDR3 lacked stop codons and stayed in frame with V and J; all others were non-productive. CDR3 was defined according to IMGT convention as the region running from the second conserved V-encoded cysteine to the conserved J-encoded phenylalanine. Sequences without an unambiguous match to a single V gene segment were excluded from the earlier analysis of about 600 of the donors. An earlier analysis of 500 to 600 of the donors classified V segments as functional when productive rearrangements were above 56.7% and as segregating when the standard deviation between donors was above 5%. A statistical classification framework was built for diagnosing cytomegalovirus status from the catalog of TCR beta chain sequences. In a later analysis, TCR nucleotide sequences were compared against IMGT/GENE-DB human TR gene sequences so that V and J genes could be assigned. A later analysis assigned CDR3 sequences and most-parsimonious VDJ recombination scenarios with the TCRdist pipeline. In a later analysis, each TCR beta chain was defined by its CDR3 amino acid sequence together with its V-gene family, and reads lacking a unique V-gene family were excluded. A later analysis removed 500 to 650 highly shared, low-generation-probability nucleotide sequences to deal with suspected cross-contamination and a sequencing artifact. In a later analysis, a clonal expansion index for each public chain was calculated from normalized within-repertoire ranks of inferred template counts. In a later analysis, generation probabilities were computed using a VDJ recombination model fitted to out-of-frame rearrangements, and the results were checked against IGoR. In a later analysis, hypergeometric tests were used to score TCR-TCR, TCR-HLA and TCR-CMV co-occurrence, with a repertoire-size bias correction applied to TCR pairs. To estimate false discovery rates, a later analysis permuted the HLA or CMV assignments 20 times. A later analysis grouped co-occurring TCRs with DBSCAN, adding TCRdist sequence similarity when clustering within HLA-allele-positive subsets. Co-occurrence clustering excluded repertoires with fewer than 30,000 or more than 120,000 public chains, plus five with anomalous nucleotide sharing. The table was pulled from immuneACCESS by TCRdb, which kept in-frame rearrangements only. Such tables lose some clones; where checked, under half of the loss comes from unresolved V genes, and the rest has no known cause. D and trimming come from the DNA, and the V and J calls and clone size come from that table. Within this sample are 100,000 or so clones, with 76% of them counted one time only. Of the sample, around 10% falls within the top ten clones.

This clone was counted a few times. The specificity of this receptor is unknown. Base qualities were left out, and no much larger clone turns up one base away. The specimen was PBMCs. This clonotype originated in a woman between 40 and 50 years old in good health and CMV-seropositive.

CDR3 loop: CASSEAQGGAHSGNTIYF. The nucleotide sequence is TGTGCCAGCAGTGAAGCGCAAGGAGGGGCCCACTCTGGAAACACCATATATTTT. The rearranged chain carries TRBV6-1 and TRBJ1-3; the D region possibly corresponds to TRBD1 (5 bases align). V drops 0 bases and J drops 0 bases, leaving 15 bases in between. Reading the germline V gene gives CDR1 MNHNS and CDR2 SASEGT. The CDR3, from cysteine to phenylalanine, totals 18 residues. The CDR3 DNA has 54 bases and is translated from base 1.